The entry below describes one T cell receptor (beta chain). As yet, its antigen is unknown. A read error may produce the germline difference seen at one junction end. The V gene's germline CDR1 is MNHEY and CDR2 SVGEGT. The CDR3 extends over 14 amino acids. TCR beta cDNA libraries had unique molecular identifiers. Input amounts of about 0.85 to 10 million T cells were used. These gave some 500,000 cDNA molecules, so each molecule approximated one T cell. MiXCR was run by TCRdb on the PCR reads, yielding one entry per CDR3 protein. Of fewer than 850,000 distinct CDR3 sequences listed, 30% were seen once; the top ten hold 0.56%. The source of the sample is a study of post-analysis software for immune sequencing data. Study at large: Recorded subtypes: relapsing-remitting, secondary progressive, progressive-relapsing; some patients unannotated.

Notes on the study in general: F measure clustering grouped samples strongly by preparation batch. Normalized Chao1 diversity was significantly reduced in patients versus controls. Compared with controls, patients had more of 4 or 5 TRBV segments, including TRBV5-6, TRBV5-1 and TRBV20-1.

The specimen was blood. The receptor was derived from a girl aged 10 to 17 with multiple sclerosis. The chain couples TRBV6-2 or TRBV6-3 to TRBJ2-4; D could derive from TRBD1 or TRBD2 (5 bases each). The CDR3: CASTNKRATDIQYF. The CDR3 DNA is TGTGCCAGCACTAACAAGAGGGCGACAGACATACAGTACTTC.